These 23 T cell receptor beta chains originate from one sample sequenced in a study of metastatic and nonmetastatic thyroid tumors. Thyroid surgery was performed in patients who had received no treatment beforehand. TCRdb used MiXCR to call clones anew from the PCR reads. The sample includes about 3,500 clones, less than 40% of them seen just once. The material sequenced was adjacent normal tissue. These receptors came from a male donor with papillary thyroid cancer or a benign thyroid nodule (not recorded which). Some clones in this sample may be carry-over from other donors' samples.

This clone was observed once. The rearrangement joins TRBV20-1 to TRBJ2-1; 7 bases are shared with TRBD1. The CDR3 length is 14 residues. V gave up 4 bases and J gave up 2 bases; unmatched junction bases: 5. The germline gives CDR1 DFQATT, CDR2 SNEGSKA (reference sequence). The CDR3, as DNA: TGCAGTGCTATATTACAGGGGCCCTACAATGAGCAGTTCTTC. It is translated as CSAILQGPYNEQFF.

The CDR3 region is CASSPRSRLEQFF. For the CDR3, the DNA is TGTGCCAGCAGTCCCCGGTCGAGGCTCGAGCAGTTCTTC. The J gene is TRBJ2-1, the V gene TRBV27; D gene ambiguous. The CDR3 has 13 residues. V shed 5 bases and J shed 10 bases, with 15 bases lying between them. Germline V gives CDR1 MNHEY, CDR2 SMNVEV (reference sequence).

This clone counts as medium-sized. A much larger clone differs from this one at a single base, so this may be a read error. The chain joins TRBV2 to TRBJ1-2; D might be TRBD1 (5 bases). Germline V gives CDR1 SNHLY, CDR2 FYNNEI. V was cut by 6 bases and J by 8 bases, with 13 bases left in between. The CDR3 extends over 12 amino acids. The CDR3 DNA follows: TGTGCCAGCAGGGGGAGGGGAGACGGCTACACCTTC. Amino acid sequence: CASRGRGDGYTF.

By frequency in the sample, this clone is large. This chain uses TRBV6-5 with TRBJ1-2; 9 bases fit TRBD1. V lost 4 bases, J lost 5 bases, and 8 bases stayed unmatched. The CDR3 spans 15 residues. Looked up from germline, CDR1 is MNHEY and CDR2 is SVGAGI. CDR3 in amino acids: CASSFSGQGWYGYTF. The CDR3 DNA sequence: TGTGCCAGCAGTTTCTCGGGACAGGGATGGTATGGCTACACCTTC.

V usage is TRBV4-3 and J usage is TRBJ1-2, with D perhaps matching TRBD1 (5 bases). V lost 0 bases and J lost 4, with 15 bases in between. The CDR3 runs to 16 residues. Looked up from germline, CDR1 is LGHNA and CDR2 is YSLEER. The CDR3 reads CASSQDRRGSVYGYTF. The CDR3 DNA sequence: TGCGCCAGCAGCCAAGATCGAAGGGGTTCGGTCTATGGCTACACCTTC.

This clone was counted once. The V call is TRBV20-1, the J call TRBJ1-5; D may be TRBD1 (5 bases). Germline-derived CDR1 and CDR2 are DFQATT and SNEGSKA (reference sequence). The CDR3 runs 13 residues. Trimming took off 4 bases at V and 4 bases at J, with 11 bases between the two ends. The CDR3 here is CSATQGTNQPQHF. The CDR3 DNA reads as TGCAGTGCTACGCAGGGTACTAATCAGCCCCAGCATTTT.

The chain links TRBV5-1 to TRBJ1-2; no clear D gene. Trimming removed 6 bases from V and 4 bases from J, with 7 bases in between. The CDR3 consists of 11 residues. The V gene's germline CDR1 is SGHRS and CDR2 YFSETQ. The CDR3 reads CASTSGYGYTF. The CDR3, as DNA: TGCGCCAGCACCAGCGGCTATGGCTACACCTTC.

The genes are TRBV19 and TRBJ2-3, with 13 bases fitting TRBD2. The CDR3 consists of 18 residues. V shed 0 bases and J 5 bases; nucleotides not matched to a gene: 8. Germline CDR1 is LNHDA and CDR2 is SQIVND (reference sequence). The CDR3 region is CASSIDFRTSGSGDTQYF. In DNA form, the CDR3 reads TGTGCCAGTAGTATAGATTTCCGGACTAGCGGGAGCGGAGATACGCAGTATTTT. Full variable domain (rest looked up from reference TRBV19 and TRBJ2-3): DGGITQSPKYLFRKEGQNVTLSCEQNLNHDAMYWYRQDPGQGLRLIYYSQIVNDFQKGDIAEGYSVSREKKESFPLTVTSAQKNPTAFYLCASSIDFRTSGSGDTQYFGPGTRLTVL.

The CDR3 sequence is CASSLEGQNTDTQYF. As DNA, the CDR3 is TGTGCCAGCAGTTTAGAGGGACAGAACACAGATACGCAGTATTTT. The gene calls are TRBV12-3 or TRBV12-4 and TRBJ2-3; the match to TRBD1 covers 7 bases. CDR3 length: 15 residues. The V segment lost 1 base and the J segment 2 bases; nucleotides outside the gene matches: 3.

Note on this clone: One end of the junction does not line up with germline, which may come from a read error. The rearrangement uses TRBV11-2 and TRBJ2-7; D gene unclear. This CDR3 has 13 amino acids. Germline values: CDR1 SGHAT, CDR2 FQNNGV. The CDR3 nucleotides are TGTGCCATCAGCTTGGGCCGGACCTACGAGCAGTACTTC. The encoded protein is CAISLGRTYEQYF.

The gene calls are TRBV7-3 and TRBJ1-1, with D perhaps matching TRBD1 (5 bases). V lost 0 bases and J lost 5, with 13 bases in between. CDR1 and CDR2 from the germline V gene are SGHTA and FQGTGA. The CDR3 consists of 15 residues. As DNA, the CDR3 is TGTGCCAGCAGCTTAACCGGGGGATCGGGGACTGAAGCTTTCTTT. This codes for CASSLTGGSGTEAFF.

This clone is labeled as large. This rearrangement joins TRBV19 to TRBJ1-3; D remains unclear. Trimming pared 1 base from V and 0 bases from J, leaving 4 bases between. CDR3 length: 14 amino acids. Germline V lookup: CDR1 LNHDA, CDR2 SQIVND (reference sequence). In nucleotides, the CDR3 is TGTGCCAGTAGTATAGGAATCTCTGGAAACACCATATATTTT. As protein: CASSIGISGNTIYF.

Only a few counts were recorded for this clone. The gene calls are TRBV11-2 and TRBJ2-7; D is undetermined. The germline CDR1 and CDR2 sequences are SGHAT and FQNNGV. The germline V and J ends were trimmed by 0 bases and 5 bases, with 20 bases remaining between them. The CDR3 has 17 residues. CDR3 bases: TGTGCCAGCAGCTTAGATCCTGGCAGATTGGCACCCAACGAGCAGTACTTC. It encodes CASSLDPGRLAPNEQYF.

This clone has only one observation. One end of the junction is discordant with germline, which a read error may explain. The CDR3: CASILEVGAAANTGELFF. In DNA form, the CDR3 reads TGCGCCAGCATCTTGGAGGTGGGGGCGGCGGCAAACACCGGGGAGCTGTTTTTT. The chain employs TRBV5-1 and TRBJ2-2; tentative D call: TRBD1 (6 bases). The germline V gene encodes CDR1 SGHRS and CDR2 YFSETQ. This CDR3 comprises 18 residues.

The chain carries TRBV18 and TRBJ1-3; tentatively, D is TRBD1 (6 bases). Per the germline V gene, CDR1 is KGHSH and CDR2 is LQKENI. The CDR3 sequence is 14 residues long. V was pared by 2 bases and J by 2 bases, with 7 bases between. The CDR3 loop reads CASSPGGTGNTIYF. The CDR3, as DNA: TGTGCCAGCTCACCAGGGGGCACTGGAAACACCATATATTTT.

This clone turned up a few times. CDR3 coding DNA: TGTGCCAGCAGTTTAGCGGGGGGGCCTTTAAGTGAGCAGTTCTTC. Protein sequence: CASSLAGGPLSEQFF. The V gene is TRBV6-1, the J gene TRBJ2-1; 11 nucleotides line up with TRBD2. Germline V gene lookup returns CDR1 MNHNS and CDR2 SASEGT. The CDR3 extends over 15 amino acids. The V and J ends lost 5 bases and 9 bases, in that order; junction bases with no gene match: 9.

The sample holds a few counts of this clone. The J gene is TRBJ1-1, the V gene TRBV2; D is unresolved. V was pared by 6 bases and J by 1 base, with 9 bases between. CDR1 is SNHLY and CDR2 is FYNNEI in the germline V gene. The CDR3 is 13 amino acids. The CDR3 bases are TGTGCCAGCAGAGCAGGTGGGAACACTGAAGCTTTCTTT. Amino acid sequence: CASRAGGNTEAFF.

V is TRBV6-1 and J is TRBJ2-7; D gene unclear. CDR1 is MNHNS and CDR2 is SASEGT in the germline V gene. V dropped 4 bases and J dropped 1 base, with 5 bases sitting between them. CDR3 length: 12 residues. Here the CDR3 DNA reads TGTGCCAGCAGTGGGGTTTCCTACGAGCAGTACTTC. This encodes CASSGVSYEQYF.

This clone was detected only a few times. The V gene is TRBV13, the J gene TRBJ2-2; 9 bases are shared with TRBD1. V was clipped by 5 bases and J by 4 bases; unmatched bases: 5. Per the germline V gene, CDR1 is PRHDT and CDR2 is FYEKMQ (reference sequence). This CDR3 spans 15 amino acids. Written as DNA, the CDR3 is TGTGCCAGCAGCCGGGGACAGGGCCCCACCGGGGAGCTGTTTTTT. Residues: CASSRGQGPTGELFF.

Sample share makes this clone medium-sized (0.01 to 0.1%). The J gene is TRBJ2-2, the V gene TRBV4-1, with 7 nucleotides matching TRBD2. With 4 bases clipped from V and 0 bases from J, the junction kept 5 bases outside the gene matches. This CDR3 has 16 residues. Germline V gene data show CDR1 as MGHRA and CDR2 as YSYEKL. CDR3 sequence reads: CASSPLLAANTGELFF. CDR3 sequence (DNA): TGCGCCAGCAGCCCACTTCTAGCGGCGAACACCGGGGAGCTGTTTTTT.

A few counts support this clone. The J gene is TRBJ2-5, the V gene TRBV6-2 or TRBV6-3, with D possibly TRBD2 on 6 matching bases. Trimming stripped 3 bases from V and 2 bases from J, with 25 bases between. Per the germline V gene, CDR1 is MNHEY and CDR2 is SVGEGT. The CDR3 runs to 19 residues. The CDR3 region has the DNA TGTGCCAGCAGTTATCGCCCGGGGGTAGACGGGAGTGGGCAAGAGACCCAGTACTTC. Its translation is CASSYRPGVDGSGQETQYF.

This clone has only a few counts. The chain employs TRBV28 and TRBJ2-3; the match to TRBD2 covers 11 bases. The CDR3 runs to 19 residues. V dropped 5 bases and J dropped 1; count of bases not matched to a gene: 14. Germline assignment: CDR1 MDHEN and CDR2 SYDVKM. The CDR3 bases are TGTGCCAGCAGTCCTACTAGCGGGGGTGGAGTACAACGCACAGATACGCAGTATTTT. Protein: CASSPTSGGGVQRTDTQYF.

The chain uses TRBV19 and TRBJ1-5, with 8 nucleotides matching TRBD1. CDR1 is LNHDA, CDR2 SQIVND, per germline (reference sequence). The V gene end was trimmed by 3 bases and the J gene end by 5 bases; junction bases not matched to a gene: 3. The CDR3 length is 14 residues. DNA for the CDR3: TGTGCCAGTAGTATTCCAGGGGGCCATCAGCCCCAGCATTTT. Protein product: CASSIPGGHQPQHF.